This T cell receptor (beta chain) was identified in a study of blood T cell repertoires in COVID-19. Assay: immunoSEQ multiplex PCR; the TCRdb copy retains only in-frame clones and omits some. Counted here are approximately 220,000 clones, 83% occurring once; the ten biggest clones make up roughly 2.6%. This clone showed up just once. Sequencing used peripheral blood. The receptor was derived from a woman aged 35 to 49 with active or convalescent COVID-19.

The CDR3 DNA reads as TGTGCCAGCTGGCGGGAGGGAAGGGGTTCACCCCTCCACTTT. This gives the protein CASWREGRGSPLHF. V gene TRBV7-2 combines with J gene TRBJ1-6; weak D call: TRBD1 (5 bases). V was trimmed by 8 bases and J by 9 bases, leaving 17 bases between them. The CDR3 spans 14 residues. The V gene's germline CDR1 is SGHTA and CDR2 FQGNSA. The full variable domain, completed using reference TRBV7-2 and TRBJ1-6, is GAGVSQSPSNKVTEKGKDVELRCDPISGHTALYWYRQSLGQGLEFLIYFQGNSAPDKSGLPSDRFSAERTGGSVSTLTIQRTQQEDSAVYLCASWREGRGSPLHFGNGTRLTVT.